A selection of T cell receptor beta chains follows, all from one sample in a study of T cell repertoires in cytomegalovirus infection. TCRdb re-analysed the reads in MiXCR, keeping a single row per CDR3 protein. The table lists under 800,000 distinct CDR3 sequences, approximately 24% of them singletons. Material for sequencing was CD8+ T cells from PBMCs. The receptor set was obtained from a human donor in good health (CMV status not recorded). Some clones in this sample may be carry-over from other donors' samples. Each CDR3 is given with its conserved first and last residue. Each record gives: V gene, clone size, D gene, J gene, CDR3 protein, CDR3 DNA. A D gene is named only where the DNA matches it firmly. Rows may omit the clone size; those that give it use once, few, many or a size class.

V: TRBV20-1; size: few; D: .; J: TRBJ2-2; CDR3: CSAAGTTHTGELFF; DNA: TGCAGTGCTGCCGGGACAACCCACACCGGGGAGCTGTTTTTT
V: TRBV6-6; size: .; D: .; J: TRBJ1-4; CDR3: CASSYLGHQEGEKLFF; DNA: TGTGCCAGCAGTTACCTGGGACACCAAGAGGGGGAAAAACTGTTTTTT
V: TRBV3-1; size: few; D: .; J: TRBJ1-2; CDR3: CASSQKIGGWADYGYTF; DNA: TGTGCCAGCAGCCAAAAAATCGGGGGCTGGGCTGACTATGGCTACACCTTC
V: TRBV20-1; size: .; D: .; J: TRBJ1-1; CDR3: CSARVKGEGTEAFF; DNA: TGCAGTGCTAGAGTGAAGGGGGAAGGCACTGAAGCTTTCTTT
V: TRBV14; size: .; D: .; J: TRBJ2-7; CDR3: CASSQDNIFEQYF; DNA: TGTGCCAGCAGCCAAGATAATATTTTTGAGCAGTACTTC
V: TRBV12-3/TRBV12-4; size: .; D: TRBD1; J: TRBJ2-7; CDR3: CASSPSHPGTGDSYEQYF; DNA: TGTGCCAGCAGCCCTTCTCATCCCGGGACAGGGGACTCCTACGAGCAGTACTTC
V: TRBV19; size: many; D: .; J: TRBJ1-5; CDR3: CASSIEDRSNQPQHF; DNA: TGTGCCAGTAGTATAGAAGACAGGAGCAATCAGCCCCAGCATTTT
V: TRBV11-2; size: many; D: .; J: TRBJ2-5; CDR3: CASGTWGGRGNQETQYF; DNA: TGTGCCAGCGGAACATGGGGGGGCAGGGGGAACCAAGAGACCCAGTACTTC
V: TRBV20-1; size: .; D: .; J: TRBJ2-1; CDR3: CSASERGYEQFF; DNA: TGCAGTGCTAGTGAAAGGGGGTATGAGCAGTTCTTC
V: TRBV7-9; size: many; D: .; J: TRBJ1-1; CDR3: CASSPLWIDTEAFF; DNA: TGTGCCAGCAGCCCTCTCTGGATAGACACTGAAGCTTTCTTT
V: TRBV27; size: many; D: .; J: TRBJ2-5; CDR3: CASSLRGLETQYF; DNA: TGTGCCAGCAGTTTACGGGGCCTTGAGACCCAGTACTTC
V: TRBV7-3; size: few; D: .; J: TRBJ2-3; CDR3: CASSSTDYQTDTQYF; DNA: TGTGCCAGCAGCTCAACGGACTACCAAACAGATACGCAGTATTTT
V: TRBV7-9; size: many; D: TRBD2; J: TRBJ2-5; CDR3: CASSPTGTSGETQYF; DNA: TGTGCCAGCAGCCCTACCGGGACTAGCGGTGAGACCCAGTACTTC
V: TRBV12-3/TRBV12-4; size: many; D: .; J: TRBJ2-7; CDR3: CASSFGRVGPYEQYF; DNA: TGTGCCAGCAGTTTCGGCCGAGTTGGCCCCTACGAGCAGTACTTC
V: TRBV20-1; size: once; D: .; J: TRBJ1-4; CDR3: CSANPYGAGEKLFF; DNA: TGCAGTGCCAATCCTTACGGGGCAGGAGAAAAACTGTTTTTT
V: TRBV3-1; size: .; D: .; J: TRBJ2-3; CDR3: CASSQDGGRLYADTQYF; DNA: TGTGCCAGCAGCCAAGATGGCGGCCGACTCTACGCAGATACGCAGTATTTT
V: TRBV20-1; size: .; D: .; J: TRBJ1-2; CDR3: CSARVPDGRNSGYTF; DNA: TGCAGTGCTAGGGTCCCGGACGGTCGAAACAGTGGCTACACCTTC
V: TRBV18; size: .; D: .; J: TRBJ2-1; CDR3: CASSPPFLPYGEQFF; DNA: TGTGCCAGCTCACCACCTTTTCTTCCGTACGGGGAGCAGTTCTTC
V: TRBV20-1; size: .; D: .; J: TRBJ2-7; CDR3: CSARGEETYEQYF; DNA: TGCAGTGCTAGAGGCGAAGAAACCTACGAGCAGTACTTC
V: TRBV4-2; size: few; D: .; J: TRBJ2-3; CDR3: CASSHLERTTDTQYF; DNA: TGTGCCAGCAGCCACCTCGAGCGGACCACAGATACGCAGTATTTT
V: TRBV20-1; size: .; D: .; J: TRBJ2-2; CDR3: CSARVGRNTGELFF; DNA: TGCAGTGCTAGGGTTGGACGGAACACCGGGGAGCTGTTTTTT
V: TRBV7-6; size: many; D: TRBD1; J: TRBJ2-7; CDR3: CASSSSGTGDYEQYF; DNA: TGTGCCAGCAGCTCCTCCGGGACAGGGGACTACGAGCAGTACTTC
V: TRBV7-9; size: .; D: .; J: TRBJ2-2; CDR3: CASSFPRTGFEGELFF; DNA: TGTGCCAGCAGCTTTCCCCGTACGGGGTTCGAAGGGGAGCTGTTTTTT
V: TRBV7-9; size: .; D: TRBD1; J: TRBJ2-3; CDR3: CASRTGGDTDTQYF; DNA: TGTGCCAGCAGGACAGGGGGCGACACAGATACGCAGTATTTT
V: TRBV9; size: .; D: TRBD1; J: TRBJ1-2; CDR3: CASSEGTGLFYGYTF; DNA: TGTGCCAGCAGCGAAGGGACAGGACTCTTCTATGGCTACACCTTC
V: TRBV12-3/TRBV12-4; size: few; D: TRBD2; J: TRBJ2-4; CDR3: CASSPNLAGLNIQYF; DNA: TGTGCCAGCAGCCCAAACTTAGCGGGGTTAAACATTCAGTACTTC
V: TRBV28; size: many; D: .; J: TRBJ2-2; CDR3: CASTQDPTNTGELFF; DNA: TGTGCCAGCACCCAGGACCCCACTAACACCGGGGAGCTGTTTTTT
V: TRBV12-3/TRBV12-4; size: .; D: .; J: TRBJ2-2; CDR3: CASSSERSTNTGELFF; DNA: TGTGCCAGCAGTTCTGAAAGATCTACGAACACCGGGGAGCTGTTTTTT
V: TRBV7-9; size: .; D: .; J: TRBJ1-2; CDR3: CASSLAGTANYGYTF; DNA: TGTGCCAGCAGCTTAGCAGGGACGGCCAACTATGGCTACACCTTC
V: TRBV28; size: few; D: .; J: TRBJ1-2; CDR3: CASSSPTGNYGYTF; DNA: TGTGCCAGCAGTTCACCTACAGGGAACTATGGCTACACCTTC
V: TRBV24-1; size: few; D: TRBD2; J: TRBJ2-1; CDR3: CATSDPTEDSGGAHEQFF; DNA: TGTGCCACCAGTGATCCCACCGAGGATAGCGGGGGGGCTCACGAGCAGTTCTTC
V: TRBV7-9; size: .; D: TRBD2; J: TRBJ2-3; CDR3: CASSSLRTAGGPGNTDTQYF; DNA: TGTGCCAGCAGCTCCCTAAGAACAGCGGGGGGGCCGGGCAACACAGATACGCAGTATTTT
V: TRBV6-2/TRBV6-3; size: many; D: TRBD1; J: TRBJ2-3; CDR3: CASSFTGQGARTDTQYF; DNA: TGTGCCAGCAGTTTCACGGGACAGGGGGCGAGAACAGATACGCAGTATTTT
V: TRBV29-1; size: .; D: .; J: TRBJ1-2; CDR3: CSAQGNYGYTF; DNA: TGCAGTGCTCAGGGGAACTATGGCTACACCTTC
V: TRBV7-9; size: .; D: .; J: TRBJ2-1; CDR3: CVRSPSQGGELNEQFF; DNA: TGTGTCAGATCCCCCTCCCAGGGCGGGGAGCTTAATGAGCAGTTCTTC
V: TRBV6-6; size: few; D: .; J: TRBJ2-1; CDR3: CAIALGGLNEQFF; DNA: TGTGCCATAGCACTGGGCGGCCTCAATGAGCAGTTCTTC
V: TRBV10-3; size: .; D: TRBD2; J: TRBJ2-3; CDR3: CAISPTSGGPDTQYF; DNA: TGTGCCATCAGCCCGACTAGCGGGGGCCCGGATACGCAGTATTTT
V: TRBV2; size: .; D: TRBD1; J: TRBJ2-1; CDR3: CAHLDRSGNEQFF; DNA: TGTGCCCACCTGGACAGGTCGGGGAATGAGCAGTTCTTC
V: TRBV9; size: few; D: .; J: TRBJ2-3; CDR3: CASSAPGLSADTQYF; DNA: TGTGCCAGCAGCGCCCCAGGGTTGTCGGCAGATACGCAGTATTTT
V: TRBV11-1; size: .; D: TRBD1; J: TRBJ1-2; CDR3: CASSLIGQGATGYTF; DNA: TGTGCCAGCAGCTTAATCGGACAGGGGGCAACGGGCTACACCTTC
V: TRBV7-4; size: few; D: .; J: TRBJ2-2; CDR3: CASSLVARQANTGELFF; DNA: TGTGCCAGTAGCTTAGTTGCGCGACAGGCGAACACCGGGGAGCTGTTTTTT
V: TRBV28; size: .; D: .; J: TRBJ1-2; CDR3: CASSLGRSRVHGYTF; DNA: TGTGCCAGCAGTTTAGGCCGTTCGAGGGTCCATGGCTACACCTTC
V: TRBV20-1; size: .; D: .; J: TRBJ2-3; CDR3: CSAREGAWVTDTQYF; DNA: TGCAGTGCTAGAGAGGGGGCGTGGGTCACAGATACGCAGTATTTT
V: TRBV10-3; size: .; D: .; J: TRBJ2-1; CDR3: CAISEPGEGSYNEQFF; DNA: TGTGCCATCAGTGAGCCGGGAGAGGGTTCCTACAATGAGCAGTTCTTC
V: TRBV20-1; size: few; D: .; J: TRBJ1-6; CDR3: CSASQTRSSYNSPLHF; DNA: TGCAGTGCGAGCCAAACCCGGAGCTCCTATAATTCACCCCTCCACTTT
V: TRBV19; size: .; D: TRBD1; J: TRBJ2-2; CDR3: CASSGTGGANTGELFF; DNA: TGTGCCAGTAGTGGGACAGGGGGCGCGAACACCGGGGAGCTGTTTTTT
V: TRBV7-8; size: many; D: .; J: TRBJ1-5; CDR3: CASGSYSNQPQHF; DNA: TGTGCCAGCGGTAGTTATAGCAATCAGCCCCAGCATTTT
V: TRBV27; size: many; D: .; J: TRBJ2-2; CDR3: CASSEWQGLTGELFF; DNA: TGTGCCAGCAGTGAATGGCAGGGGCTCACCGGGGAGCTGTTTTTT
V: TRBV7-8; size: .; D: .; J: TRBJ2-1; CDR3: CASRNGQINEQFF; DNA: TGTGCCAGCAGGAACGGACAGATCAATGAGCAGTTCTTC
V: TRBV19; size: few; D: .; J: TRBJ1-2; CDR3: CASTTLPGRNYGYTF; DNA: TGTGCCAGTACTACCTTGCCGGGACGGAACTATGGCTACACCTTC
V: TRBV25-1; size: many; D: .; J: TRBJ1-5; CDR3: CASSDGVVQPQHF; DNA: TGTGCCAGCAGCGATGGGGTGGTTCAGCCCCAGCATTTT
V: TRBV7-2; size: many; D: .; J: TRBJ2-1; CDR3: CASSSDPEGPRSYNEQFF; DNA: TGTGCCAGCAGTTCCGACCCGGAGGGCCCGCGCTCCTACAATGAGCAGTTCTTC
V: TRBV7-9; size: .; D: .; J: TRBJ1-5; CDR3: CASSGHEYSNQPQHF; DNA: TGTGCCAGCAGCGGCCACGAATATAGCAATCAGCCCCAGCATTTT
V: TRBV7-8; size: few; D: .; J: TRBJ1-2; CDR3: CASSMGADISNYGYTF; DNA: TGTGCCAGCAGCATGGGGGCGGACATTTCTAACTATGGCTACACCTTC
V: TRBV9; size: .; D: TRBD1; J: TRBJ1-5; CDR3: CASLDRNFNSNQPQHF; DNA: TGTGCCAGCCTGGACAGGAACTTTAATAGCAATCAGCCCCAGCATTTT
V: TRBV2; size: few; D: .; J: TRBJ1-2; CDR3: CASIERSGGYTF; DNA: TGTGCCAGCATAGAGAGAAGTGGGGGCTACACCTTC
V: TRBV5-1; size: .; D: .; J: TRBJ2-5; CDR3: CASSSVQTGETQYF; DNA: TGCGCCAGCAGCTCCGTGCAAACGGGAGAGACCCAGTACTTC
V: TRBV4-2; size: .; D: .; J: TRBJ1-2; CDR3: CASSQDQVSIITYGYTF; DNA: TGTGCCAGCAGCCAAGACCAAGTATCGATTATTACCTATGGCTACACCTTC
V: TRBV20-1; size: few; D: TRBD1; J: TRBJ1-5; CDR3: CSAQGAMVYSNQPQHF; DNA: TGCAGTGCTCAGGGGGCCATGGTCTATAGCAATCAGCCCCAGCATTTT
V: TRBV10-3; size: few; D: TRBD2; J: TRBJ2-1; CDR3: CAVTSGGNNEQFF; DNA: TGTGCCGTTACTAGCGGGGGCAACAATGAGCAGTTCTTC